The rows below give T cell receptor beta chains drawn from one sample of a study of CD8 T cells in ankylosing spondylitis. One entry per CDR3 protein, called by TCRdb with MiXCR from the 5' RACE reads. The profile shows more than 300,000 distinct CDR3 sequences, 8% of them singletons. Sequencing was done on a sample of blood, either unsorted or a sorted T cell fraction (not recorded which). The receptors here all came from a male donor with ankylosing spondylitis. Both conserved end residues are part of each CDR3. D genes are given only for firm matches. Only some rows state a clone size, as once, few, many or a class for expanded clones.

-,TRBV7-2,TRBJ1-5,-,TGTGCCAGCAGCTTAGAAGTGGGGCCCCAGCATTTT,CASSLEVGPQHF
TRBD2,TRBV12-3/TRBV12-4,TRBJ2-1,-,TGTGCCAGCAGCCGGACTAGCGTTGACAATGAGCAGTTCTTC,CASSRTSVDNEQFF
TRBD2,TRBV20-1,TRBJ2-1,many,TGCAGTGCTAGACTAGCGGGAGGTGAGCAGTTCTTC,CSARLAGGEQFF
-,TRBV7-3,TRBJ2-1,few,TGTGCCAGCGGCAAGTCATCGAGTTCGGATGAGCAGTTCTTC,CASGKSSSSDEQFF
TRBD1,TRBV27,TRBJ1-4,-,TGTGCCAGCAGTTTCAGGGGGAGCGGTGAAAAACTGTTTTTT,CASSFRGSGEKLFF
TRBD2,TRBV5-4,TRBJ2-7,-,TGTGCCAGCAGCCCATCCGGGACTATCTTATACGAGCAGTACTTC,CASSPSGTILYEQYF
-,TRBV27,TRBJ2-7,few,TGTGCCAGCACCCAAAACCGAAACTCCTACGAGCAGTACTTC,CASTQNRNSYEQYF
TRBD1,TRBV2,TRBJ2-7,many,TGTGCCAGCAGGTTGGGGGGACAGGTCTACGAGCAGTACTTC,CASRLGGQVYEQYF
TRBD2,TRBV4-3,TRBJ2-1,few,TGCGCCAGCAGCCAAGGACTAGCGGGATTCAATGAGCAGTTCTTC,CASSQGLAGFNEQFF
-,TRBV5-1,TRBJ1-3,many,TGCGCCAGCAGCTTGGCCGGCGCAGCGGCGTTCGAGGTGCCCATATATTTT,CASSLAGAAAFEVPIYF
TRBD1,TRBV15,TRBJ2-2,few,TGTGCCACCAGCACCAGGGACAGTTCGAACACCGGGGAGCTGTTTTTT,CATSTRDSSNTGELFF
-,TRBV7-9,TRBJ2-7,few,TGTGCCAGCAGCCGCAACCGGGAGCAGTACTTC,CASSRNREQYF
-,TRBV29-1,TRBJ2-7,many,TGCAGCGTTGAGTCGGAATTCTCCTACGAGCAGTACTTC,CSVESEFSYEQYF
TRBD1,TRBV5-1,TRBJ2-5,-,TGCGCCAGCAGCTTGGCCGGGACAGGGATCCAAGAGACCCAGTACTTC,CASSLAGTGIQETQYF
-,TRBV7-2,TRBJ1-2,many,TGTGCCAGCAGCTTAGAGATCGGTGGCTACACCTTC,CASSLEIGGYTF
TRBD1,TRBV7-9,TRBJ1-1,few,TGTGCCAGCAGCTTCGCAGGGGGGACTGAAGCTTTCTTT,CASSFAGGTEAFF
TRBD2,TRBV3-1,TRBJ2-2,-,TGTGCCAGCAGACCGAGCGGGAGGGCCCTGGACACCGGGGAGCTGTTTTTT,CASRPSGRALDTGELFF
TRBD2,TRBV5-6,TRBJ2-3,few,TGTGCCAGCAGCTTGGGCGGTGGACTAGCGGTTACAGATACGCAGTATTTT,CASSLGGGLAVTDTQYF
TRBD2,TRBV7-3,TRBJ2-3,many,TGTGCCAGCAGCTTAAGGGGGACTAGCGGCCTGACTAGCACAGATACGCAGTATTTT,CASSLRGTSGLTSTDTQYF
TRBD1,TRBV3-1,TRBJ2-1,-,TGTGCCAGCAGCCGTGGACAGGGGCCGGACGGTGAGCAGTTCTTC,CASSRGQGPDGEQFF
-,TRBV3-1,TRBJ1-1,-,TGTGCCAGCAGCCAACTTGAGGGGAACACTGAAGCTTTCTTT,CASSQLEGNTEAFF
-,TRBV29-1,TRBJ2-5,few,TGCAGCGCAAACAGGATTAGGGGGTCGGAGACCCAGTACTTC,CSANRIRGSETQYF
TRBD2,TRBV2,TRBJ2-1,few,TGTGCCAGCAGAACACTAGCGGGAGACCACAATGAGCAGTTCTTC,CASRTLAGDHNEQFF
TRBD2,TRBV5-1,TRBJ2-7,many,TGCGCCAGCAGGACGCAGACTAGCGGGAGCTACGAGCAGTACTTC,CASRTQTSGSYEQYF
-,TRBV5-1,TRBJ2-1,few,TGCGCCAGCAGCTTGGCCGCAGGGGTCAATGAGCAGTTCTTC,CASSLAAGVNEQFF
TRBD2,TRBV29-1,TRBJ2-7,-,TGCAGCGGCCGCACTAGCGGGAACTCCTACGAGCAGTACTTC,CSGRTSGNSYEQYF
TRBD2,TRBV9,TRBJ2-2,-,TGTGCCAGCAGCACGCGGACTAGCGGAGAACCACCCACCGGGGAGCTGTTTTTT,CASSTRTSGEPPTGELFF
-,TRBV12-3/TRBV12-4,TRBJ1-1,few,TGTGCCAGCAGTCCCCACTGGCCGAACACTGAAGCTTTCTTT,CASSPHWPNTEAFF
-,TRBV28,TRBJ2-5,-,TGTGCCAGCAGTTTCCCGGGAAGCCAAGAGACCCAGTACTTC,CASSFPGSQETQYF
-,TRBV11-2,TRBJ1-5,few,TGTGCCAGCAGCTTAGATGGGGGGCGCGGACAGCCCCAGCATTTT,CASSLDGGRGQPQHF
TRBD1,TRBV24-1,TRBJ2-1,few,TGTGCCACCAGTGTGGGGGGACAGGGGGAGTACAATGAGCAGTTCTTC,CATSVGGQGEYNEQFF
-,TRBV12-3/TRBV12-4,TRBJ1-1,many,TGTGCCAGCAGTTTATCCACGGGCCGTGAAGCTTTCTTT,CASSLSTGREAFF
TRBD2,TRBV10-2,TRBJ2-5,few,TGCGCCAGACGCCTAGCGGGACGAACCAGGGGATATCAAGAGACCCAGTACTTC,CARRLAGRTRGYQETQYF
TRBD1,TRBV7-6,TRBJ2-7,-,TGTGCCAGCAGCTCTCAAGGGGGACAGGGTTACCACGAGCAGTACTTC,CASSSQGGQGYHEQYF
-,TRBV11-1,TRBJ2-1,few,TGTGCCAGCAGCTCAGGTTCGGGGCTAGCCTCCTGGGAGCAGTTCTTC,CASSSGSGLASWEQFF
TRBD2,TRBV29-1,TRBJ2-5,many,TGCAGCGTGCGGGGGACCCCTCAAGAGACCCAGTACTTC,CSVRGTPQETQYF
TRBD1,TRBV7-9,TRBJ2-2,-,TGTGCCAGCAGCTTGGACAGGGCCCGCACCGGGGAGCTGTTTTTT,CASSLDRARTGELFF
TRBD2,TRBV20-1,TRBJ2-3,few,TGCAGTGCCACCCCGGGACTAGCGGCTGGGCACACAGATACGCAGTATTTT,CSATPGLAAGHTDTQYF
-,TRBV6-2/TRBV6-3,TRBJ2-1,-,TGTGCCAGCAGTTACGTCAGGGGTTATGACAATGAGCAGTTCTTC,CASSYVRGYDNEQFF
-,TRBV5-5,TRBJ2-1,-,TGTGCCAGCAGCCCCGGAGAAGGAATCTACAATGAGCAGTTCTTC,CASSPGEGIYNEQFF
TRBD2,TRBV27,TRBJ2-1,many,TGTGCCAGCAGTTTACTGGCTAGCGGACTCAATGAGCAGTTCTTC,CASSLLASGLNEQFF
TRBD1,TRBV3-1,TRBJ1-2,few,TGTGCCAGCAGCCCCGGTGGAGGGGGCCACTATGGCTACACCTTC,CASSPGGGGHYGYTF
-,TRBV3-1,TRBJ2-6,-,TGTGCCAGCAGCCAAACCGGGGCCAACGTCCTGACTTTC,CASSQTGANVLTF
TRBD2,TRBV5-5,TRBJ2-7,-,TGTGCCAGCAGCTTGAGCCTAGCGGGAGGGCCGTTGGACGAGCAGTACTTC,CASSLSLAGGPLDEQYF
TRBD2,TRBV6-1,TRBJ2-1,-,TGTGCCAGCAAGGAGAATAGCGGGAGGTCGGTCCTGTTCTTC,CASKENSGRSVLFF
TRBD1,TRBV29-1,TRBJ1-1,-,TGCAGCGTTGAAGTCGACAGGGACGACACTGAAGCTTTCTTT,CSVEVDRDDTEAFF
-,TRBV20-1,TRBJ2-1,few,TGCAGTGCCAGAGGAGGGGGCAAGAATGAGCAGTTCTTC,CSARGGGKNEQFF
-,TRBV29-1,TRBJ2-2,-,TGCAGCGTTGAACCCAGGGGCGGGACCAACACCGGGGAGCTGTTTTTT,CSVEPRGGTNTGELFF
-,TRBV15,TRBJ2-7,-,TGTGCCACCAGCAGAGATCTGACGCCTGTGCGTGCCGAGCAGTACTTC,CATSRDLTPVRAEQYF
-,TRBV10-2,TRBJ1-1,few,TGCGCCAGTCGACTCGGGTTGGGGATGAACACTGAAGCTTTCTTT,CASRLGLGMNTEAFF
-,TRBV29-1,TRBJ2-7,many,TGCAGCGTTGTCTCTGGGCGAACCTACGAGCAGTACTTC,CSVVSGRTYEQYF
TRBD2,TRBV13,TRBJ2-1,-,TGTGCCAGCAGCGCCAAAACCGGGACTAGCGGGAGGTTTAGCTACAATGAGCAGTTCTTC,CASSAKTGTSGRFSYNEQFF
-,TRBV15,TRBJ1-2,-,TGTGCCACCAGCAGAGACATAAGGGGCTATGGCTACACCTTC,CATSRDIRGYGYTF
TRBD1,TRBV29-1,TRBJ2-5,few,TGCAGCGTTGAGACGACAGGGGGAGAGACCCAGTACTTC,CSVETTGGETQYF